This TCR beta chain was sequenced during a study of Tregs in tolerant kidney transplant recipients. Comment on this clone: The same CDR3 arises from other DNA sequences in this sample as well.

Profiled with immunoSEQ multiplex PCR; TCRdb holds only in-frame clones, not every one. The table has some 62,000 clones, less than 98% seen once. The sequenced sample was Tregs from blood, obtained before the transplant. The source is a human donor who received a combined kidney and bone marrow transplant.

CDR3: CASSPGGYEQYF. CDR3 sequence (DNA): TGTGCCAGCAGCCCCGGGGGCTACGAGCAGTACTTC. The chain has TRBV7-2 and TRBJ2-7; a weak D match, TRBD2 (6 bases). The CDR3 sequence is 12 residues long. Germline-derived CDR1 and CDR2 are SGHTA and FQGNSA. The V and J ends lost 5 bases and 3 bases respectively, with 8 bases between them.